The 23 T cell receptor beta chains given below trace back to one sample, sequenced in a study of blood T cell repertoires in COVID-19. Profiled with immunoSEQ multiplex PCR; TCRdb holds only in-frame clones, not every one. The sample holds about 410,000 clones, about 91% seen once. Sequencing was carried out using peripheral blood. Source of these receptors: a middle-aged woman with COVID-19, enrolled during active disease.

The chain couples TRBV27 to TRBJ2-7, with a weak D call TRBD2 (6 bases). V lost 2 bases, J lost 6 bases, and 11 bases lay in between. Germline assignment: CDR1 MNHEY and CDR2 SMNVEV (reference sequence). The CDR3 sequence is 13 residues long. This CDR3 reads CASSLTVGGEQYF. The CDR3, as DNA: TGTGCCAGCAGTTTAACCGTGGGGGGCGAGCAGTACTTC.

CDR3 bases: TGTGCCAGCAGCTTAAGACAGGTGTTCAGAACAACTGAAGCTTTCTTT. This gives the protein CASSLRQVFRTTEAFF. This rearrangement joins TRBV11-2 to TRBJ1-1, with a tentative D call TRBD1 (6 bases). The CDR3 runs 16 residues. Looked up from germline, CDR1 is SGHAT and CDR2 is FQNNGV. Trimming left V 2 bases short and J 5 bases short, with 18 bases between.

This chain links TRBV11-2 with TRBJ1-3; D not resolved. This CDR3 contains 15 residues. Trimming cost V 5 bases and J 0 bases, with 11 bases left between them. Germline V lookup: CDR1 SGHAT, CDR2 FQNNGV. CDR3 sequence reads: CASSHNQYSGNTIYF. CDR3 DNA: TGTGCCAGCAGCCATAATCAGTACTCTGGAAACACCATATATTTT.

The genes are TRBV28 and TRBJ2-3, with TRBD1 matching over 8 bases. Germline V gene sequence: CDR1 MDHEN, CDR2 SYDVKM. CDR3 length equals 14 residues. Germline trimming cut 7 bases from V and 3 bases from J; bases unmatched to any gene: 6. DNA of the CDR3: TGTGCCAGCACTGCTGGACAGGGTACAGATACGCAGTATTTT. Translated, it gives CASTAGQGTDTQYF. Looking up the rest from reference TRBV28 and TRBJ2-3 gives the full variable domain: DVKVTQSSRYLVKRTGEKVFLECVQDMDHENMFWYRQDPGLGLRLIYFSYDVKMKEKGDIPEGYSVSREKKERFSLILESASTNQTSMYLCASTAGQGTDTQYFGPGTRLTVL.

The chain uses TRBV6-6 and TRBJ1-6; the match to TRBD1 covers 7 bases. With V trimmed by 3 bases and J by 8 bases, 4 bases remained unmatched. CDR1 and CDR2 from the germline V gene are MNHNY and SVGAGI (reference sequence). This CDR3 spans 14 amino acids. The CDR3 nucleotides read TGTGCCAGCAGTTATGCCAGGGGGGATTCACCCCTCCACTTT. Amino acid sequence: CASSYARGDSPLHF.

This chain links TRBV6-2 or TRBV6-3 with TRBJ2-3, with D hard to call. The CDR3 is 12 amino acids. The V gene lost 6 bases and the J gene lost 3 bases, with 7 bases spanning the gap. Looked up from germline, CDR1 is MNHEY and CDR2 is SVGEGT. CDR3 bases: TGTGCCAGCAGCCCGAGGACAGATACGCAGTATTTT. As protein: CASSPRTDTQYF.

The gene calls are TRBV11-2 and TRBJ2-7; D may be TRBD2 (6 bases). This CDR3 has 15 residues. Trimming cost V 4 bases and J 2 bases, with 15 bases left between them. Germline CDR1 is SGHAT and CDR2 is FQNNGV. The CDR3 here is CASSSQGGPTYEQYF. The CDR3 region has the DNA TGTGCCAGCAGCTCTCAGGGAGGACCTACCTACGAGCAGTACTTC.

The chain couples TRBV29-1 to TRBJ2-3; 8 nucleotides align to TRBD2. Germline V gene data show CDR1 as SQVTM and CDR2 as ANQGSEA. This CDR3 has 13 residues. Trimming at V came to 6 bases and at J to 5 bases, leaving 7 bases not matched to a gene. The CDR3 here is CSVGSREGDTQYF. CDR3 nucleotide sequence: TGCAGCGTGGGGAGCCGGGAGGGAGATACGCAGTATTTT.

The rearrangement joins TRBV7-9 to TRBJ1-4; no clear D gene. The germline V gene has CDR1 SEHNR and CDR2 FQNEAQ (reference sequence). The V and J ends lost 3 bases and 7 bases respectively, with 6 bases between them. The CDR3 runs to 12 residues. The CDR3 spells CASSLEVEKLFF. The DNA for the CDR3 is TGTGCCAGCAGCTTGGAGGTTGAAAAACTGTTTTTT.

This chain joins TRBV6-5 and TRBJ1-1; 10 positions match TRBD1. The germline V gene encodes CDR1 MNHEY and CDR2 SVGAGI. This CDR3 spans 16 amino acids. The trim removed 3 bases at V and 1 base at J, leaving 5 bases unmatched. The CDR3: CASSYRDRGKNTEAFF. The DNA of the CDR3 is TGTGCCAGCAGTTATCGGGACAGGGGAAAGAACACTGAAGCTTTCTTT.

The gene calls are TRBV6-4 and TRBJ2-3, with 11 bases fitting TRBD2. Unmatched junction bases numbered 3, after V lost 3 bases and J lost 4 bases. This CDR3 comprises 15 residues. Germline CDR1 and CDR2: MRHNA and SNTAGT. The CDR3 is CASSELAGVPDTQYF. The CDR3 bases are TGTGCCAGCAGTGAACTAGCGGGAGTGCCAGATACGCAGTATTTT.

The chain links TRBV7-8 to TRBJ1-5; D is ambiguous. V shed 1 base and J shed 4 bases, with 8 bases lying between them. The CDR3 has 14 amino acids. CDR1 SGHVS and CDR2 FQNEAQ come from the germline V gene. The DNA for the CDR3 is TGTGCCAGCAGCTTAGGTAACGGGAATCAGCCCCAGCATTTT. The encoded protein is CASSLGNGNQPQHF.

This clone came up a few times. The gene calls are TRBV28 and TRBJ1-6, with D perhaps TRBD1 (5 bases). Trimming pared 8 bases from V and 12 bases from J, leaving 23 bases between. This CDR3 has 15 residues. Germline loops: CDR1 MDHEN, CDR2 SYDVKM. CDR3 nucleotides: TGTGCCAGCTACGGTCTCAGGGAACGGGGGAAACCCCTCCACTTT. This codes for CASYGLRERGKPLHF.

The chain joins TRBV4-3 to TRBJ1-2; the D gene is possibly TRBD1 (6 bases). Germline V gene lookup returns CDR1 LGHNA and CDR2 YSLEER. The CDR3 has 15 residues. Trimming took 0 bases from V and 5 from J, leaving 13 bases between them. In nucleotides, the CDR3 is TGCGCCAGCAGCCAAGATACCAGGGGCGCGTATGGCTACACCTTC. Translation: CASSQDTRGAYGYTF.

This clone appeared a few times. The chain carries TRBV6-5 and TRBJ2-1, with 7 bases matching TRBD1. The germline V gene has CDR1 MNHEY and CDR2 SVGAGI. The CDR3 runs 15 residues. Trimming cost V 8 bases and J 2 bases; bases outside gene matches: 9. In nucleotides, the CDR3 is TGTGCCAGCCAGGGGGTGGGGGTCACCTACAATGAGCAGTTCTTC. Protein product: CASQGVGVTYNEQFF.

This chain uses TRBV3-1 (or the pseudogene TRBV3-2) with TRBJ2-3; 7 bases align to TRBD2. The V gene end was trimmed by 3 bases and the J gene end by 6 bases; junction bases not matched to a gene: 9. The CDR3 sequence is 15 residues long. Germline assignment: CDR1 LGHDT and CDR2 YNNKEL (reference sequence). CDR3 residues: CASSQRAGWGDTQYF. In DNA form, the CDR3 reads TGTGCCAGCAGCCAGAGAGCGGGATGGGGGGATACGCAGTATTTT.

CDR3 DNA: TGTGCCAGCAGCCACCCGGGGGTTCCTAACTATGGCTACACCTTC. This gives the protein CASSHPGVPNYGYTF. The V gene is TRBV7-9, the J gene TRBJ1-2, with a weak D call TRBD1 (5 bases). This CDR3 has 15 residues. The germline V and J ends were trimmed by 5 bases and 0 bases, with 13 bases remaining between them. From germline, CDR1 is SEHNR and CDR2 FQNEAQ (reference sequence). Full variable domain (rest looked up from reference TRBV7-9 and TRBJ1-2): DTGVSQNPRHKITKRGQNVTFRCDPISEHNRLYWYRQTLGQGPEFLTYFQNEAQLEKSRLLSDRFSAERPKGSFSTLEIQRTEQGDSAMYLCASSHPGVPNYGYTFGSGTRLTVV.

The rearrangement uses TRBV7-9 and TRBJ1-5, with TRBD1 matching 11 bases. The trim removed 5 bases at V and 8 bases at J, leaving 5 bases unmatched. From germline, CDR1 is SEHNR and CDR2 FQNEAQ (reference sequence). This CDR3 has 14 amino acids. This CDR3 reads CASSPGTGGEPQHF. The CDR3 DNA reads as TGTGCCAGCAGCCCCGGGACAGGGGGAGAGCCCCAGCATTTT.

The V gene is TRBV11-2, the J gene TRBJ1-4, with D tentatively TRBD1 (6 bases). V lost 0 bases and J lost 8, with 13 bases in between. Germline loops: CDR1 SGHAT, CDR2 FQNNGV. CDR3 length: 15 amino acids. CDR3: CASSLEITGNEKLFF. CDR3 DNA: TGTGCCAGCAGCTTAGAAATTACAGGGAACGAAAAACTGTTTTTT.

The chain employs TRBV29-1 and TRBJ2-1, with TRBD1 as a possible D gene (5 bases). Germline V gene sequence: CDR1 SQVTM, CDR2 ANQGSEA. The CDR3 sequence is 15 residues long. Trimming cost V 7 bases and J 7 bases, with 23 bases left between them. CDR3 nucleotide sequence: TGCAGCGCCAGGGCAAGTTACCAGGGCTCTAATGAGCAGTTCTTC. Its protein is CSARASYQGSNEQFF.

The CDR3 DNA reads as TGTGCCAGCAGCTTAGACTACCTCGGACTAGCGGGAACCACAGATACGCAGTATTTT. Translating it yields CASSLDYLGLAGTTDTQYF. The J gene is TRBJ2-3, the V gene TRBV7-9; 12 nucleotides agree with TRBD2. This CDR3 is built from 19 residues. Germline-derived CDR1 and CDR2 are SEHNR and FQNEAQ (reference sequence). V gave up 1 base and J gave up 2 bases; unmatched junction bases: 10. Drawing the rest from reference TRBV7-9 and TRBJ2-3, the complete variable domain is DTGVSQNPRHKITKRGQNVTFRCDPISEHNRLYWYRQTLGQGPEFLTYFQNEAQLEKSRLLSDRFSAERPKGSFSTLEIQRTEQGDSAMYLCASSLDYLGLAGTTDTQYFGPGTRLTVL.

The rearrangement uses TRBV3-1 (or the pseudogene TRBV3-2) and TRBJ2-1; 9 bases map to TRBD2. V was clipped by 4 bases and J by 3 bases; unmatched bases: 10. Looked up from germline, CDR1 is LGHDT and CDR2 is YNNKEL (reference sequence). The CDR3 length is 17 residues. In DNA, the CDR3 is TGTGCCAGCAGCCCGTATTCCGGGACTAGCAGCTACAATGAGCAGTTCTTC. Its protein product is CASSPYSGTSSYNEQFF.

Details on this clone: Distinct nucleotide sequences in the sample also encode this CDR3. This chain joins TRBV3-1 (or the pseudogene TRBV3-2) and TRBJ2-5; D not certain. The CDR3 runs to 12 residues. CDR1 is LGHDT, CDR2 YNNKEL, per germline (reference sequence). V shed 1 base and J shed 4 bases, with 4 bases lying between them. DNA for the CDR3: TGTGCCAGCAGCCAAGTCAGAGAGACCCAGTACTTC. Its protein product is CASSQVRETQYF.